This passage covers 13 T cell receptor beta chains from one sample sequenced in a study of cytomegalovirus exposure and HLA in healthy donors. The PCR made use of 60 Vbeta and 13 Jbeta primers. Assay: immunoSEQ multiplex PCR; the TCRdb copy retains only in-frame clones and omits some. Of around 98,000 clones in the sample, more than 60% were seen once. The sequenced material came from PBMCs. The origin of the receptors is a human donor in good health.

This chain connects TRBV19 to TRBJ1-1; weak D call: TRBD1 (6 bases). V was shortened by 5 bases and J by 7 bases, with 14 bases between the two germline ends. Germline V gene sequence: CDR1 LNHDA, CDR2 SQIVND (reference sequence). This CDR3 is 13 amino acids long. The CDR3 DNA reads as TGTGCCAGTAGTGAGTGGGCAGGGGTTGAAGCTTTCTTT. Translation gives CASSEWAGVEAFF.

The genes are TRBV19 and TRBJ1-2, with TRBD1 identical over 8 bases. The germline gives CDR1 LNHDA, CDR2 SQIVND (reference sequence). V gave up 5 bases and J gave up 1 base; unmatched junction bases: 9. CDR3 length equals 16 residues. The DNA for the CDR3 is TGTGCCAGTAGTCTAAGGACAGGGACCATTAACTATGGCTACACCTTC. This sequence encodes CASSLRTGTINYGYTF.

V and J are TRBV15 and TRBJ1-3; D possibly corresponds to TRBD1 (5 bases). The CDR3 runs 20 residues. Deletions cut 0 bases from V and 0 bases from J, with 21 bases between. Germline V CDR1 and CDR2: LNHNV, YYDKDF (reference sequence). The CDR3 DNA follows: TGTGCCACCAGCAGAGATCGATCGGGAGGACAACGAAGCTCTGGAAACACCATATATTTT. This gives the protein CATSRDRSGGQRSSGNTIYF.

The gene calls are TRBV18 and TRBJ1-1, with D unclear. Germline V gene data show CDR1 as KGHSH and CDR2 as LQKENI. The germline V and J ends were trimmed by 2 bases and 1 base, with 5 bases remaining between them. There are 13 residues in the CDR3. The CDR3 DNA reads TGTGCCAGCTCACCAGAGCGGAACACTGAAGCTTTCTTT. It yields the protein CASSPERNTEAFF.

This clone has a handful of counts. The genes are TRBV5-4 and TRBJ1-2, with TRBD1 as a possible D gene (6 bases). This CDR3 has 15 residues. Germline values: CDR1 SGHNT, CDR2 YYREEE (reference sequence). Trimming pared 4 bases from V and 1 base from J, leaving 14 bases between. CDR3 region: CASSPVRTDNYGYTF. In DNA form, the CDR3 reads TGTGCCAGCAGCCCGGTGAGGACAGATAACTATGGCTACACCTTC.

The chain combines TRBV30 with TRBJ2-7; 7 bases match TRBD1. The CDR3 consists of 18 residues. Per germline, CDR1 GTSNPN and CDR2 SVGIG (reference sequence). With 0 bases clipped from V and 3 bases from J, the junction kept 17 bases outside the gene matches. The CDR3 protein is CAWSVHLKFRDSLYEQYF. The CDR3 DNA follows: TGTGCCTGGAGTGTACATCTAAAGTTTAGGGACAGCCTCTACGAGCAGTACTTC.

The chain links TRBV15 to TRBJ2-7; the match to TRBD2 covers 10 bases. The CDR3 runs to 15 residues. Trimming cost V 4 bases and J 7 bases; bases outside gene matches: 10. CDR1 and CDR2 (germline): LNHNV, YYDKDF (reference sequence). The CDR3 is CATSIGLAEGREQYF. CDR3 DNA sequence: TGTGCCACCAGCATAGGACTAGCGGAGGGGAGAGAGCAGTACTTC.

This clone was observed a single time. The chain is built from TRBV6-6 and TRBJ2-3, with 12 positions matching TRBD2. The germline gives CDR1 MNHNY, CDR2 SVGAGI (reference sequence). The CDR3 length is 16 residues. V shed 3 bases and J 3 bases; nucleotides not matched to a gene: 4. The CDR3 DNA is TGTGCCAGCAGTTATGCTAGCGGGGGGGGAACAGATACGCAGTATTTT. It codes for CASSYASGGGTDTQYF.

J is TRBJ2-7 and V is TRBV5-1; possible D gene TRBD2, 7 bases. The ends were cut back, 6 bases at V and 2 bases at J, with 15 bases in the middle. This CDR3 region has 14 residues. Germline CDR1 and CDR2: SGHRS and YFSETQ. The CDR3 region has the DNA TGCGCCAGCACCCGCACCGGGGGGCCCTACGAGCAGTACTTC. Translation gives CASTRTGGPYEQYF.

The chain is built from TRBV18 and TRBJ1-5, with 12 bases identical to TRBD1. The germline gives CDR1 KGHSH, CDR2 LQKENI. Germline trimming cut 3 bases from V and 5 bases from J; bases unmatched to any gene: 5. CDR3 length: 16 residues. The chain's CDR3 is CASSPGTGGFDQPQHF. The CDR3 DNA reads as TGTGCCAGCTCACCCGGGACAGGGGGCTTCGATCAGCCCCAGCATTTT.

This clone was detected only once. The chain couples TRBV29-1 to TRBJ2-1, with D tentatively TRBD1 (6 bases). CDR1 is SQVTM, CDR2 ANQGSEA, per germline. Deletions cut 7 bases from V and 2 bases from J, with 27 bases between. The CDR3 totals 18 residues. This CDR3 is CSAPIWRTESFTYNEQFF. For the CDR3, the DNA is TGCAGCGCCCCAATTTGGAGGACAGAGAGTTTTACCTACAATGAGCAGTTCTTC.

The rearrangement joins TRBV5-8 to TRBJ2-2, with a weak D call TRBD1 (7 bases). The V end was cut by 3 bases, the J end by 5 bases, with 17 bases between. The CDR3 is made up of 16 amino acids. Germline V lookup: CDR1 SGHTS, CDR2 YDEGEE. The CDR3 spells CASSSWSTGRTGELFF. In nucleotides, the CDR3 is TGTGCCAGCAGCTCCTGGTCGACAGGGAGGACCGGGGAGCTGTTTTTT.

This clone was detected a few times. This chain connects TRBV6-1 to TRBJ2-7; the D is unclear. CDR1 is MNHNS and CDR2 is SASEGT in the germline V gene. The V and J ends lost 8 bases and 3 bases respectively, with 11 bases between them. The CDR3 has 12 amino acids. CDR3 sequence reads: CASFEESYEQYF. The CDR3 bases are TGTGCCAGCTTTGAGGAAAGCTACGAGCAGTACTTC.